These T cell receptor beta chains were read from a single sample in a study of blood T cells in healthy people across ages. Using its own MiXCR run on the 5' RACE reads, TCRdb lists one record per CDR3 protein. Altogether more than 550,000 distinct CDR3 sequences are present, approximately 21% being singletons, with the ten largest covering about 22%. The specimen sequenced was blood. The origin of the receptors is a man aged 65 to 79 in good health. Both conserved end residues are part of each CDR3. Fields, in order: D gene, V gene, clone size, J gene, CDR3 DNA, CDR3 protein. D genes are given only for firm matches. Clone size is not always given. Where it is, it says once, few, many or a class for expanded clones.

.	TRBV28	few	TRBJ1-4	TGTGCCAGCAGTCCAGGAGAAAATGAAAAACTGTTTTTT	CASSPGENEKLFF
.	TRBV20-1	.	TRBJ1-2	TGCAGTGCTAGCCCCCCAGGCCCCATCGCGAATTATGGCTACACCTTC	CSASPPGPIANYGYTF
.	TRBV28	few	TRBJ2-1	TGTGCCTCCTCAAACCCCCGGGCGGCGGACAATGAGCAGTTCTTC	CASSNPRAADNEQFF
.	TRBV20-1	.	TRBJ2-3	TGCAGTGCTAGAGATCGGGGAATCACAGATACGCAGTATTTT	CSARDRGITDTQYF
TRBD1	TRBV9	.	TRBJ2-1	TGTGCCAGCAGCGTAGCGACAGGGGGCGCGGTCGGGAATGAGCAGTTCTTC	CASSVATGGAVGNEQFF
.	TRBV2	.	TRBJ2-5	TGTGCCACCGTGGGAGGTCCCCAAGAGACCCAGTACTTC	CATVGGPQETQYF
TRBD2	TRBV12-3/TRBV12-4	few	TRBJ2-6	TGTGCCAGCAGTTCGGGGGGGCTGGGGGCCAACGTCCTGACTTTC	CASSSGGLGANVLTF
.	TRBV21-1	few	TRBJ2-1	TGTGCCAGCAGCAAAGATCCGGCGCTAGCGGGAATTGAGCAGTTCTTC	CASSKDPALAGIEQFF
.	TRBV6-5	.	TRBJ1-2	TGTGCCAGCAGTTACGGCGGACAAGCTAACTATGGCTACACCTTC	CASSYGGQANYGYTF
.	TRBV12-3/TRBV12-4	few	TRBJ1-1	TGTGCCAGCAGTCTCGACAGTCCCCCACCTGAAGCTTTCTTT	CASSLDSPPPEAFF
.	TRBV4-3	few	TRBJ2-2	TGCGCCAGCAGCGCGGGACTTAGCGCCGGGGAGCTGTTTTTT	CASSAGLSAGELFF
TRBD2	TRBV20-1	.	TRBJ2-3	TGCAGTGCCACCGCGGGGGAGGATACGCAGTATTTT	CSATAGEDTQYF
TRBD2	TRBV6-2/TRBV6-3	few	TRBJ2-2	TGTGCCAGCAGGCCTAGCGGGAGGACCGGGGAGCTGTTTTTT	CASRPSGRTGELFF
TRBD1	TRBV5-1	.	TRBJ2-5	TGCGCCAGCAGCTCATTGGCTTTGACAGGGGGCAGAGAGACCCAGTACTTC	CASSSLALTGGRETQYF
TRBD2	TRBV10-1	few	TRBJ2-1	TGCGCCAGCAGCGACCCCGGGACTAGCGGGAATGAGCAGTTCTTC	CASSDPGTSGNEQFF
.	TRBV7-2	few	TRBJ1-4	TGTGCCAGCAGCTTAGGTGGAGTACATGAAAAACTGTTTTTT	CASSLGGVHEKLFF
TRBD1	TRBV29-1	.	TRBJ1-2	TGCAGCGTTGAAATACAGGGGCCGGGGGGCTACACCTTC	CSVEIQGPGGYTF
.	TRBV14	few	TRBJ1-3	TGTGCCAGCAGCCAAGTCGGGGGTTCGGGAAACACCATATATTTT	CASSQVGGSGNTIYF
.	TRBV20-1	few	TRBJ2-1	TGCAGTGCCCAAAGGGGTTGGGAGCAGTTCTTC	CSAQRGWEQFF
.	TRBV11-2	.	TRBJ2-1	TGTGCCAGCAGCCCCCCTTCGGGGAGGAGCTCCTACAATGAGCAGTTCTTC	CASSPPSGRSSYNEQFF
TRBD1	TRBV3-1	few	TRBJ1-2	TGTGCCAGCAGCCAAGAGTCCGTAAGACAGGGGGCAAGAGGCTACACCTTC	CASSQESVRQGARGYTF
.	TRBV7-9	few	TRBJ2-3	TGTGCCAGCACTGGAGAGAGGCGGGCGGGCCCTACAGATACGCAGTATTTT	CASTGERRAGPTDTQYF
.	TRBV12-3/TRBV12-4	.	TRBJ1-2	TGTGCCAGCAGCCTGGGGGCGGGTTTCGGCTACACCTTC	CASSLGAGFGYTF
.	TRBV12-3/TRBV12-4	few	TRBJ2-5	TGTGCCAGCAGGGGAGGACTCGGAGAGACCCAGTACTTC	CASRGGLGETQYF
TRBD1	TRBV5-1	few	TRBJ2-3	TGCGCCAGCAGCTTGGGGACCCCGGGACAGGGTACAGATACGCAGTATTTT	CASSLGTPGQGTDTQYF
.	TRBV5-1	.	TRBJ2-3	TGCGCCAGCAGCTTGGGCGACAGTTATAGCACAGGTACGCAGTATTTT	CASSLGDSYSTGTQYF
.	TRBV18	few	TRBJ1-2	TGTGCCAGCTCCAACGGGACGGTCTATGGCTACACCTTC	CASSNGTVYGYTF
TRBD2	TRBV6-6	.	TRBJ2-2	TGTGCCAGCAGCAGCGGGGGGGATGTCACCGGGGAGCTGCTTTTT	CASSSGGDVTGELLF
.	TRBV29-1	few	TRBJ2-3	TGCAGCGTCGTACGGGACAACCTTTGGACAGATACGCAGTATTTT	CSVVRDNLWTDTQYF
.	TRBV29-1	.	TRBJ1-1	TGCAGCGTTGAAGAGGGGGGTATCCAACCTTTT	CSVEEGGIQPF
.	TRBV7-6	.	TRBJ2-2	TGTGCCAGCAGCTTCCGTGAAGGTTTCACCGGGGAGCTGTTTTTT	CASSFREGFTGELFF
.	TRBV21-1	.	TRBJ2-3	TGTGCCAGCAGCAGCTTCCGGGGGCGCACAGATACGCAGTATTTT	CASSSFRGRTDTQYF
.	TRBV25-1	few	TRBJ2-5	TGTGCCAGCAGTGAAGTGAGGGAGGTTATTCGAGAGACCCAGTACTTC	CASSEVREVIRETQYF
TRBD1	TRBV29-1	few	TRBJ1-5	TGCAGCGTTGAATCGGACAGGCCTAATCGGCCCCAGCATTTT	CSVESDRPNRPQHF
.	TRBV2	few	TRBJ1-2	TGTGCCAGCAGTGAAATGGCAGCTAGCTATGGCTACACCTTC	CASSEMAASYGYTF
TRBD2	TRBV6-4	once	TRBJ2-5	TGTGCCAGCAGTGCGGCCGGGGGGGCGTATGAGACCCAGTACTTC	CASSAAGGAYETQYF
TRBD2	TRBV11-3	.	TRBJ2-1	TGTGCCAGCAGCTTACGAGCGGGAGATGGTGAGCAGTTCTTC	CASSLRAGDGEQFF
TRBD2	TRBV24-1	.	TRBJ2-1	TGTGCCACCAGTGATTCAAGCGGGGGGGCGGATGAGCAGTTCTTC	CATSDSSGGADEQFF
.	TRBV20-1	few	TRBJ1-4	TGCAGTGCCCAGCTGACAGAATCAAGGAGTCGTGGGAAACTGTTTTTT	CSAQLTESRSRGKLFF
.	TRBV28	.	TRBJ1-6	TGTGCCAGCAGTTTATCGTCTTGGAATTCACCCCTCCACTTT	CASSLSSWNSPLHF
TRBD2	TRBV7-6	.	TRBJ2-3	TGTGCCAGCAGCATCAGGACTAGCGGGGGAGGAACAGATACGCAGTATTTT	CASSIRTSGGGTDTQYF
TRBD1	TRBV6-6	once	TRBJ1-2	TGTGCCAGCACCGGGACAGGGGCCGGGTACTATGGCTACACCTTC	CASTGTGAGYYGYTF